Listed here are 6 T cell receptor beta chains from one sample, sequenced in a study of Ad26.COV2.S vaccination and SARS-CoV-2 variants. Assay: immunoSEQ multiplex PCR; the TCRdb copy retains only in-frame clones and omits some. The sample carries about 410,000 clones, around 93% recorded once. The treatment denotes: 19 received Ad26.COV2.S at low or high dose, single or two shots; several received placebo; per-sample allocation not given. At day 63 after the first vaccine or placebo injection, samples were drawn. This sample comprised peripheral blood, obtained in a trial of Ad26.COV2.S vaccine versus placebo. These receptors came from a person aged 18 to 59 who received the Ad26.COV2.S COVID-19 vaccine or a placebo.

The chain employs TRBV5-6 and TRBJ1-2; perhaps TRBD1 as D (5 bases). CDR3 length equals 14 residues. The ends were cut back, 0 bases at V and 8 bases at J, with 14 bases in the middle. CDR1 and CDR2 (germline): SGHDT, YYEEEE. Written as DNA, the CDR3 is TGTGCCAGCAGCTTGGAGGGCAGGGTATGGGGCTACACCTTC. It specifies CASSLEGRVWGYTF. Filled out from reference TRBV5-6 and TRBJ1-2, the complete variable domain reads DAGVTQSPTHLIKTRGQQVTLRCSPKSGHDTVSWYQQALGQGPQFIFQYYEEEERQRGNFPDRFSGHQFPNYSSELNVNALLLGDSALYLCASSLEGRVWGYTFGSGTRLTVV.

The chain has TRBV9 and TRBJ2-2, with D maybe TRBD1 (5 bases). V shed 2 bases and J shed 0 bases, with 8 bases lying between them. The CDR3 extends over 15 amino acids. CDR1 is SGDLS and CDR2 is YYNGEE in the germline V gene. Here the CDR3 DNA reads TGTGCCAGCAGCGTGACAGAAACGAACACCGGGGAGCTGTTTTTT. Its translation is CASSVTETNTGELFF.

The CDR3 DNA reads TGTGCCAGCTCAGATCAGACAGGGGCCATGAACACTGAAGCTTTCTTT. This translates into CASSDQTGAMNTEAFF. The V and J genes are TRBV18 and TRBJ1-1; 8 bases line up with TRBD1. CDR3 size: 16 residues. Germline values: CDR1 KGHSH, CDR2 LQKENI. Trimming at V came to 5 bases and at J to 0 bases, leaving 8 bases not matched to a gene.

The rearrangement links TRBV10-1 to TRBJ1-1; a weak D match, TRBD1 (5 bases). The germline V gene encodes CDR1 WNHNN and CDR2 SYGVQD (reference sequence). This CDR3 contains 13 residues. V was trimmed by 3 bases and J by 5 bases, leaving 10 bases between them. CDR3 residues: CASSDAGRTEAFF. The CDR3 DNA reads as TGCGCCAGCAGTGATGCAGGGCGGACTGAAGCTTTCTTT.

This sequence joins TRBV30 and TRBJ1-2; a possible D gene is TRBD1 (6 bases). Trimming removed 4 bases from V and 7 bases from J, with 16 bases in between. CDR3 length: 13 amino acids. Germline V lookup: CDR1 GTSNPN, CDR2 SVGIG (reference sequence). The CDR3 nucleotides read TGTGCCTGGATGGACAGCGGTTGGGGTGGCTACACCTTC. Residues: CAWMDSGWGGYTF.

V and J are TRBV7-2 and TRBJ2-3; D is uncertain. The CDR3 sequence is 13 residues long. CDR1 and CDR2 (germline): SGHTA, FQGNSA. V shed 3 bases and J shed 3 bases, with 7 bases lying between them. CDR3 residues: CASSFVFTDTQYF. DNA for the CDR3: TGTGCCAGCAGCTTTGTGTTTACAGATACGCAGTATTTT.